This T cell receptor (beta chain) appears in the sequencing data of a study of OX40 agonist ivuxolimab in advanced cancers. Some background on the complete study: Ivuxolimab was a fully human IgG2 agonistic monoclonal antibody targeting the costimulatory receptor OX40 (CD134). Intravenous ivuxolimab was administered to patients every 2 weeks at six dose levels: 0.01, 0.1, 0.3, 1.5, 3 and 10 mg/kg. Of the approximately 54 patients in dose escalation, about 20 had hepatocellular carcinoma, some 15 had melanoma, 9 had renal cell carcinoma and 9 had head and neck cancer. The dose-escalation cohort was about 86% male with a mean age of about 58 years, ranging from roughly 23 to 79. Prior anti-PD-1, anti-PD-L1 or anti-CTLA-4 therapy was permitted, and approximately 39% of dose-escalation patients had received checkpoint inhibitors. Three dose-escalation patients achieved partial responses, one with hepatocellular carcinoma and two with cutaneous melanoma. Peripheral TCRbeta sequencing was intended to test whether TCR sequence diversity was altered and clonal T-cell expansion was caused by ivuxolimab. The paper covers the monotherapy dose-escalation part of the phase I ivuxolimab trial, which included N = 52 patients. What the research found in general, with its limitations: Low levels of normalized T-cell clonal expansion were also seen in some patients who did not respond. At doses of 0.1 to 3.0 mg/kg, clonal expansion of both CD4+ and CD8+ T cells in blood was seen between baseline and week 6. The antigen specificity of the peripheral T cells that underwent clonal expansion was not determined. In the 0.1-3.0 mg/kg groups, partial responders were among the patients with the lowest normalized peripheral clonal expansion, particularly in CD8+ T cells. On average, CD8+ T cells showed more expanded clones than CD4+ T cells after ivuxolimab.

CDR1 and CDR2, per the germline V gene (reference sequence), are LNHDA and SQIVND. The CDR3 starts with the cysteine, ends with the phenylalanine, and has 15 residues. The retained sequence is limited to the CDR3, 45 bases, with the frame set at the first base. V lost 4 bases and J lost 7 bases; the stretch between them is 17 bases long. Patients with autoimmune disease history or receiving systemic immunosuppression were excluded from the trial. In every dose cohort, peripheral blood was drawn for TCR sequencing at baseline, cycle 4 day 1, and cycle 7 day 1. Samples came from an open-label, multicenter, first-in-human phase I dose-escalation trial of ivuxolimab. Adults with locally advanced or metastatic head and neck squamous cell, hepatocellular, melanoma or renal cell carcinoma were enrolled in the trial. Before TCR sequencing, CD4+ T cells and CD8+ T cells were sorted from peripheral blood as separate populations.

Concerning this clone: The antigen it binds to is not known. No per-base quality is available; no much larger clone lies one base away.

Genomic DNA was extracted from sorted cells for sequencing of the TCRbeta CDR3 region. The immunoSEQ Assay was used for sequencing of TCRbeta CDR3 regions. TCRdb provides this immuneACCESS table in a form limited to in-frame rearrangements. Some clones are lacking; in checked studies, under half of them reflect an unresolved V gene, and why the rest are absent is not known. Within this sample are approximately 70,000 clones, with 85% to 95% of them counted one time only. The ten most abundant clones make up approximately 5% of the sample. The receptor's source is an adult with an advanced solid tumor such as melanoma, head and neck, liver or kidney cancer. The sample was CD4+ or CD8+ T cells sorted from blood, taken in a trial of the OX40 agonist ivuxolimab. Recombination connected TRBV19 to TRBJ2-1; the D gene is perhaps TRBD2, from 5 matching bases. The nucleotide sequence reads TGTGCCAGTAGTAGGGGTGGACTCGGGGAGAATGAGCAGTTCTTC. It encodes CASSRGGLGENEQFF.